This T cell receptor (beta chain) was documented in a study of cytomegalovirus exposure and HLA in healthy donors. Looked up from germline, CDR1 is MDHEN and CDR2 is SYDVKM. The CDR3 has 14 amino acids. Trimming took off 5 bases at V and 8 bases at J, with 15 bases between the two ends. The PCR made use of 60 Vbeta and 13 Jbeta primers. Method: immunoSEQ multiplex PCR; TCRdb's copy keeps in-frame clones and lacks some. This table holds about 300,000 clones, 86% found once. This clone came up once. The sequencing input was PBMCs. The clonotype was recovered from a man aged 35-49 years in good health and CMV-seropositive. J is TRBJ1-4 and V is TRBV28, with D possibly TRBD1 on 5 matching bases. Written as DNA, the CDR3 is TGTGCCAGCAGTCTAGCGGGGGTCGAGGAAAAACTGTTTTTT. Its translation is CASSLAGVEEKLFF.